This T cell receptor (beta chain) was recorded in a study of OX40 agonist ivuxolimab in advanced cancers. Background for the entire study: Ivuxolimab was a fully human IgG2 agonistic monoclonal antibody targeting the costimulatory receptor OX40 (CD134). Intravenous ivuxolimab was administered to patients every 2 weeks at six dose levels: 0.01, 0.1, 0.3, 1.5, 3 and 10 mg/kg. Of the roughly 51 patients in dose escalation, about 20 had hepatocellular carcinoma, about 15 had melanoma, 9 had renal cell carcinoma and 9 had head and neck cancer. In the dose-escalation cohort, around four fifths of patients were male, and the mean age was 60 years with a range of roughly 20 to 85. Patients were allowed to have had prior anti-PD-1, anti-PD-L1 or anti-CTLA-4 therapy, and around two fifths of the dose-escalation patients had been treated with checkpoint inhibitors. Partial responses occurred in three dose-escalation patients: two with cutaneous melanoma and one with hepatocellular carcinoma. Peripheral TCRbeta sequencing aimed to test whether ivuxolimab altered TCR sequence diversity and caused clonal T-cell expansion. The paper reports the monotherapy dose-escalation portion (N of about 50 patients) of the phase I ivuxolimab trial.

Patients with a history of autoimmune disease or receiving systemic immunosuppression were excluded from the trial. In every dose cohort, peripheral blood was drawn for TCR sequencing at baseline, cycle 4 day 1, and cycle 7 day 1. Samples were obtained from an open-label, multicenter, first-in-human phase I dose-escalation trial of ivuxolimab. Adults with locally advanced or metastatic melanoma, renal cell, hepatocellular, or head and neck squamous cell carcinoma were enrolled in the trial. Before TCR sequencing, CD4+ T cells and CD8+ T cells were sorted from peripheral blood as separate populations. To sequence the TCRbeta CDR3 region, genomic DNA was isolated from the sorted cells. The immunoSEQ Assay was used for sequencing of TCRbeta CDR3 regions. Here the immuneACCESS table is served through TCRdb, limited to in-frame sequences with V and J called. Missing clones are a known gap in these copies; in checked studies unresolved V genes cover under half, and the rest lacks a known reason. The sample table holds around 83,000 clones, of which 65% to 85% were seen once. The ten top clones hold under 7.5% of the sample.

V trim: 5 bases; J trim: 0 bases; unmatched bases: 19. The CDR3, cysteine through phenylalanine, is 20 amino acids long. The CDR3 DNA has 60 bases and is translated from base 1. CDR1 and CDR2, looked up from the germline V gene, are SGHNT and YENEEA. What the work shows at the level of the full study, not this receptor alone: Partial responders in the 0.1-3.0 mg/kg groups had among the lowest normalized peripheral clonal expansion, especially among CD8+ T cells. On average, CD8+ T cells showed more expanded clones than CD4+ T cells after ivuxolimab. At doses from 0.1 to 3.0 mg/kg, clonal expansion was seen in both CD4+ and CD8+ blood T cells between baseline and week 6. The antigen specificity of the peripheral T cells that underwent clonal expansion was not determined. Low levels of normalized T-cell clonal expansion were also shown by some nonresponding patients.

With respect to this clone: Its antigen remains unidentified. No much larger clone exists at a distance of one base, and base qualities are not known.

Specimen: CD4+ or CD8+ T cells sorted from blood, collected in a trial of the OX40 agonist ivuxolimab. The chain is made from TRBV11-3 and TRBJ1-1, with 9 bases aligning to TRBD1. This TCR was recovered from an adult with an advanced solid tumor such as melanoma, head and neck, liver or kidney cancer. The CDR3 region reads CASSPPGTGFVGPMNTEAFF. The bases are TGTGCCAGCAGCCCCCCCGGGACAGGGTTTGTTGGACCGATGAACACTGAAGCTTTCTTT.